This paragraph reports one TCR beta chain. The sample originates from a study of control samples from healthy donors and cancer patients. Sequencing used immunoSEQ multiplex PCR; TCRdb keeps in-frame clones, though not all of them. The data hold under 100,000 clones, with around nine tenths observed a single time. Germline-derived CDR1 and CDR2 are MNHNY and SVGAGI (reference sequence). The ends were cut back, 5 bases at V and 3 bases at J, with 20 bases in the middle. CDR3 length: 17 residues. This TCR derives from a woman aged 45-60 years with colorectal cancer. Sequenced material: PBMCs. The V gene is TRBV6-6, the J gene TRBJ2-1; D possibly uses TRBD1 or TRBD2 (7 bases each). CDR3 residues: CASSPGGGLSDYNEQFF. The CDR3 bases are TGTGCCAGCAGTCCAGGGGGGGGCCTATCCGACTACAATGAGCAGTTCTTC.